These T cell receptor beta chains were read from a single sample in a study of T cells in Graves' hyperthyroidism and ophthalmopathy. TCRdb reprocessed the multiplex PCR reads via MiXCR and lists one record per CDR3 protein. Of around 350,000 distinct CDR3 sequences listed, more than 20% are singletons. Sequencing used blood. The receptors were gathered from a man in his fifties with Graves' hyperthyroidism. Each CDR3 is given with its conserved first and last residue. The order of the fields is V gene, clone size, J gene, D gene, CDR3 protein, CDR3 DNA. The D gene is left open where the match is weak. Clone size appears in some rows only: once, few, many, or a class for an expanded clone.

TRBV18	many	TRBJ1-2	.	CASSLSLASYGYTF	TGTGCCAGCTCACTCTCCTTGGCATCGTATGGCTACACCTTC
TRBV27	few	TRBJ2-1	.	CASSSENSYNEQFF	TGTGCCAGCAGTTCGGAGAACTCCTACAATGAGCAGTTCTTC
TRBV7-9	few	TRBJ2-1	TRBD2	CASNSGGDEQFF	TGTGCCAGCAACTCGGGGGGAGATGAGCAGTTCTTC
TRBV4-1	.	TRBJ2-5	TRBD1	CASSQGGRGLEETQYF	TGCGCCAGCAGCCAAGGGGGCAGGGGGCTGGAAGAGACCCAGTACTTC
TRBV27	.	TRBJ2-1	TRBD1	CASGDGGRQGHYNEQFF	TGTGCCAGCGGGGATGGGGGGAGACAGGGGCACTACAATGAGCAGTTCTTC
TRBV7-9	few	TRBJ2-1	.	CASSSWGLDEQFF	TGTGCCAGCAGCTCCTGGGGTTTGGATGAGCAGTTCTTC
TRBV18	many	TRBJ1-1	.	CASSPAMNTEAFF	TGTGCCAGCTCACCCGCCATGAACACTGAAGCTTTCTTT
TRBV2	many	TRBJ2-7	.	CASSLSGYEQYF	TGTGCCAGCAGTCTCTCCGGGTACGAGCAGTACTTC
TRBV6-1	many	TRBJ2-3	TRBD2	CASMLAGVLGSTDTQYF	TGTGCCAGCATGCTAGCGGGAGTGTTGGGAAGCACAGATACGCAGTATTTT
TRBV7-2	.	TRBJ2-3	TRBD2	CASSFRLANTQYF	TGTGCCAGCAGCTTTCGACTAGCTAATACGCAGTATTTT
TRBV11-2	many	TRBJ2-5	TRBD1	CASSLGTGGSETQYF	TGTGCCAGCAGCTTAGGGACAGGGGGATCGGAGACCCAGTACTTC
TRBV4-1	.	TRBJ2-7	TRBD1	CASSQVIPRTGDYEQYF	TGCGCCAGCAGCCAAGTCATTCCTAGGACAGGGGACTACGAGCAGTACTTC
TRBV7-2	.	TRBJ2-7	.	CASAEGWGSSYEQYF	TGTGCCAGCGCAGAAGGGTGGGGTAGCAGCTACGAGCAGTACTTC
TRBV6-5	.	TRBJ2-1	TRBD1	CASSYSDRGGEQFF	TGTGCCAGCAGTTACTCGGACAGGGGCGGTGAGCAGTTCTTC
TRBV12-3/TRBV12-4	.	TRBJ2-7	.	CASSPAGTPYEQYF	TGTGCCAGCAGTCCCGCCGGGACCCCCTACGAGCAGTACTTC
TRBV20-1	few	TRBJ2-1	.	CSAREADGTYYNEQFF	TGCAGTGCTAGAGAGGCGGACGGGACCTACTACAATGAGCAGTTCTTC
TRBV20-1	.	TRBJ2-1	TRBD1	CSASEQGREQFF	TGCAGTGCTAGTGAACAGGGGCGGGAGCAGTTCTTC
TRBV29-1	few	TRBJ2-3	TRBD1	CSGSGTGGRMYTQYF	TGCAGCGGGTCCGGGACAGGGGGCCGGATGTATACGCAGTATTTT
TRBV9	.	TRBJ2-5	.	CASSVAVGGQLQETQYF	TGTGCCAGCAGCGTAGCGGTTGGCGGGCAACTCCAAGAGACCCAGTACTTC
TRBV5-1	few	TRBJ2-2	.	CASSLSPSTGELFF	TGCGCCAGCAGCTTGAGCCCAAGCACCGGGGAGCTGTTTTTT
TRBV3-1	.	TRBJ2-2	.	CASSQAAGAGELFF	TGTGCCAGCAGCCAGGCCGCCGGGGCCGGGGAGCTGTTTTTT
TRBV20-1	many	TRBJ1-1	.	CSARGGGASTEAFF	TGCAGTGCTAGAGGAGGTGGGGCGAGCACTGAAGCTTTCTTT
TRBV20-1	.	TRBJ1-1	.	CSARDLEVGTEAFF	TGCAGTGCTAGAGATTTAGAAGTGGGCACTGAAGCTTTCTTT
TRBV7-2	once	TRBJ2-7	.	CASSILAGGVFYEQYF	TGTGCCAGTAGTATCTTGGCAGGCGGGGTTTTCTACGAGCAGTACTTC
TRBV10-3	.	TRBJ2-7	TRBD2	CAISGTSGRAGGEQYF	TGTGCCATCAGTGGAACTAGCGGGAGGGCCGGGGGTGAGCAGTACTTC
TRBV9	.	TRBJ2-7	.	CASSWNGGEQYF	TGTGCCAGCAGCTGGAATGGGGGAGAGCAGTACTTC
TRBV20-1	.	TRBJ1-4	TRBD1	CSAFTGTDIVEKLFF	TGCAGTGCTTTTACAGGGACAGACATCGTTGAAAAACTGTTTTTT
TRBV3-1	few	TRBJ2-1	TRBD2	CASTQGRAGGAYNEQFF	TGTGCCAGCACCCAGGGGCGAGCGGGAGGGGCCTACAATGAGCAGTTCTTC
TRBV5-1	many	TRBJ2-2	.	CASSLDSLSGELFF	TGCGCCAGCAGCTTGGACAGCTTATCCGGGGAGCTGTTTTTT
TRBV5-1	.	TRBJ2-7	.	CASSLGTADEQYF	TGCGCCAGCAGCCTTGGGACTGCTGACGAGCAGTACTTC
TRBV28	.	TRBJ1-2	TRBD1	CASSYGTGYGYTF	TGTGCCAGCAGTTACGGGACAGGCTATGGCTACACCTTC
TRBV5-5	.	TRBJ2-3	.	CASSLSPGLEGDTQYF	TGTGCCAGCAGCCTGTCTCCGGGCTTAGAGGGAGATACGCAGTATTTT
TRBV2	many	TRBJ1-1	.	CASRDRTGNTEAFF	TGTGCCAGCAGGGACCGGACGGGGAACACTGAAGCTTTCTTT
TRBV2	.	TRBJ2-2	TRBD2	CASGRDSGRATGELFF	TGTGCCAGCGGGCGGGATAGCGGGAGGGCCACCGGGGAGCTGTTTTTT
TRBV29-1	many	TRBJ2-4	.	CSVDAGGNRGIQYF	TGCAGCGTTGATGCCGGCGGGAATCGAGGCATTCAGTACTTC